The sequence of this TCR beta chain was determined in a study of T-cell reconstitution after alpha-beta-depleted transplantation in children. Points from the study as a whole: Day-60 TCRbeta diversity that was high in some patients was derived from surviving recipient T cells and thymic progenitors. Hyperexpanded clones declined; after one year, newly produced T cells mostly supplied diversity. About two months after transplant, alpha-beta T cells reportedly came from several hundred expanded graft clones.

A library of TCRbeta sequences, prepared with unique molecular identifiers, was generated. TCRdb ran MiXCR on the PCR reads and lists one entry per CDR3 protein. The sample lists approximately 800,000 distinct CDR3 sequences; around 15% were seen once. The CDR3 length is 14 residues. Regarding this clonotype: Its antigen is as yet unknown.

Sequenced here: PBMCs, mostly from graft donor cells, sampled 360 days after TCRalphabeta/CD19-depleted stem cell transplant. The TCR comes from a male patient aged 10 to 17 who had a stem cell transplant for acute lymphoblastic leukemia, so the T cells may come from the graft donor. The chain joins TRBV21-1 to TRBJ2-5; the listed D gene, TRBD2, was not tested against the DNA. TRBV21-1 is a known pseudogene. For the CDR3, the DNA is TGTGCCAGCAGCATTCCTAGCGACCAAGAGACCCAGTACTTC. The encoded protein is CASSIPSDQETQYF.